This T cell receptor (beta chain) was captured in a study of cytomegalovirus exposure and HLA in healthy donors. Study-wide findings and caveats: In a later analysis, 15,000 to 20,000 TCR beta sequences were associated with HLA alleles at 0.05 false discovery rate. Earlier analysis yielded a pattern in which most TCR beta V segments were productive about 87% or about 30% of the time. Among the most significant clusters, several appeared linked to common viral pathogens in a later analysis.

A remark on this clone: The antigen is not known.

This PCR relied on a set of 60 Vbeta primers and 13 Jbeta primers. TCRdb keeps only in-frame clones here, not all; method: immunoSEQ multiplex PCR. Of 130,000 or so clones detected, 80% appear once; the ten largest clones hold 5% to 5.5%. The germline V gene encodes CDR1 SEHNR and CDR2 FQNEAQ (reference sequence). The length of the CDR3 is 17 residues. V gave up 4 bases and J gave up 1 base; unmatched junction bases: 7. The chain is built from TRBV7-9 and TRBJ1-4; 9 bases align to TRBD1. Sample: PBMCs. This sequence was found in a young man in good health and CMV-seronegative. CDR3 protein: CASSSWDRDQTNEKLFF. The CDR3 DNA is TGTGCCAGCAGCTCCTGGGACAGGGACCAAACTAATGAAAAACTGTTTTTT.